This section outlines one T cell receptor beta chain sequence together with its context. Its antigen is still unknown. Measured with immunoSEQ multiplex PCR; TCRdb has only the in-frame clones, and not every one. The sample has 72,000 or so clones, 92% seen once. This record comes from a study of resident and recirculating memory T cells in vitiligo. Study-level background: Epidermis came from shave biopsies of lesional and nonlesional sites, plus PBMCs. Study-level results: Vitiligo lesions lacked a unique dominant clone, and clonality varied.

Material for sequencing was blood. This sequence originates from a male donor with vitiligo.

CDR3 region: CASSGKGLAGGIGELFF. The CDR3 nucleotides read TGTGCCAGCAGCGGAAAGGGACTAGCGGGAGGCATCGGGGAGCTGTTTTTT. V is TRBV9 and J is TRBJ2-2, with 15 bases aligning to TRBD2. Losses at the gene ends were 3 bases for V and 7 bases for J; bases not matched to a gene: 7. The CDR3 is 17 amino acids. Per the germline V gene, CDR1 is SGDLS and CDR2 is YYNGEE.